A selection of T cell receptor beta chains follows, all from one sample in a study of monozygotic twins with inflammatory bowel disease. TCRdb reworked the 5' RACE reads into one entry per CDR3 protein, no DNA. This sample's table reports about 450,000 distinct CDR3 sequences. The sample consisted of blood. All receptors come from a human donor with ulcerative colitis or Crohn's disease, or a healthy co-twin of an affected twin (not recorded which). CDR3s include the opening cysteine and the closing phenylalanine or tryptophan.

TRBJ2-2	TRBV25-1	CASSDYRGLGELFF
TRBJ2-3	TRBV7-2	CASSSGLAGPGADTQYF
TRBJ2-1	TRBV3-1	CASSLRGSLNEQFF
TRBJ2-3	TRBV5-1	CASSAMDTQYF
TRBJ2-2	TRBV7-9	CASSAGLAGAGELFF
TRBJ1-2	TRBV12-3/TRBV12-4	CASSKGARSYGYTF
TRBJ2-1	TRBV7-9	CASSFTSGEQFF
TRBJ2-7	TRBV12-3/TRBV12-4	CASSHSGRTYEQYF
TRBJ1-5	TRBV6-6	CASRGLNQPQHF
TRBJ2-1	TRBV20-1	CSALTSGRSHEQIF
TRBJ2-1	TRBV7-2	CASSSSPATYNEQFF
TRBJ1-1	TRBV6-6	CASRDSSRNTEAFF